The T cell receptor beta chain described here comes from a study of blood T cell repertoires in COVID-19. About the study: Nucleic acid was either cDNA or gDNA, and it came from T cells, B-cell-depleted T cells, or PBMCs.

As processed by the authors: Amplification with reference gene primers provided the estimates of nucleated cell counts. Here immunoSEQ multiplex PCR was the method, and the copy in TCRdb shows in-frame clones only, minus some. D and trimming come from the DNA, and the V and J calls and clone size come from that table. Counted here are approximately 200,000 clones, less than 95% occurring once; the ten biggest clones make up roughly 0.76%. The germline V gene encodes CDR1 LGHDT and CDR2 YNNKEL (reference sequence). V lost 1 base and J lost 2; bases outside the gene matches: 9. This CDR3 contains 18 residues. Seattle participants joined during active infection and were tracked over time.

The sequenced sample was peripheral blood. This clonotype was obtained from a man aged 25 to 40 with COVID-19, enrolled during active disease. V usage is TRBV3-1 (or the pseudogene TRBV3-2) and J usage is TRBJ2-1; 9 nucleotides align to TRBD1. CDR3 sequence (DNA): TGTGCCAGCAGCCAAGGGTTAGGGACAGGGTCCACCTACAATGAGCAGTTCTTC. Protein product: CASSQGLGTGSTYNEQFF.